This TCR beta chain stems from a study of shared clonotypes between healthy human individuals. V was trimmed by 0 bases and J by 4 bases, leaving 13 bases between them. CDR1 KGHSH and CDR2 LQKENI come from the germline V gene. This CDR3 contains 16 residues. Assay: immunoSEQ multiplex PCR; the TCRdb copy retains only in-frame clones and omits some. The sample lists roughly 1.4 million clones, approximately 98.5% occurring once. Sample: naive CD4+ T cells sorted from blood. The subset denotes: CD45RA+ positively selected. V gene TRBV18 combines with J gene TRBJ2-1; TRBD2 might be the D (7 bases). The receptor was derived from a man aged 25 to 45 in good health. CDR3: CASSPPGGQGYNEQFF. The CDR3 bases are TGTGCCAGCTCACCACCGGGGGGGCAGGGGTACAATGAGCAGTTCTTC.